This is a list of T cell receptor beta chains from one sample in a study of vaccination effects on CD4 cells after COVID-19. Here immunoSEQ multiplex PCR was the method, and the copy in TCRdb shows in-frame clones only, minus some. The sample comprises tens of thousands of clones, roughly four fifths of which are singletons, and roughly 2.3% rests with the top ten. Antigen specificity for these receptors is unknown. Sequencing used CD4+ T cells from PBMCs cultured without peptide, obtained after COVID-19 vaccination. The source is a human donor who received a COVID-19 vaccine. CDR3s include the opening cysteine and the closing phenylalanine or tryptophan. The D gene is left open where the match is weak. Expanded clones are given a class, and other clones once, few, many or no size at all.

size,J,D,V,DNA,CDR3
-,TRBJ2-3,-,TRBV9,TGTGCCAGCAGCAAAACCGGGACGCCGCTTGAGGGAGATACGCAGTATTTT,CASSKTGTPLEGDTQYF
-,TRBJ2-1,-,TRBV5-1,TGCGCCAGCAGCCTGGAGGGGAATGAGCAGTTCTTC,CASSLEGNEQFF
-,TRBJ1-2,TRBD1,TRBV5-5,TGTGCCAGCAGCTTGAATTACCGGACAGGGAATGGCTACACCTTC,CASSLNYRTGNGYTF
once,TRBJ2-6,-,TRBV3-1/TRBV3-2,TGTGCCAGCAGCCTGAGGTACTCTGGGGCCAACGTCCTGACTTTC,CASSLRYSGANVLTF
-,TRBJ1-6,TRBD1,TRBV14,TGTGCCAGCAGCCAAGAATCAATAGGACAGGCCCCTGGTTCACCCCTCCACTTT,CASSQESIGQAPGSPLHF
-,TRBJ1-3,-,TRBV7-2,TGTGCCAGCAGCTTGGGGAGAACAGGAAACACCATATATTTT,CASSLGRTGNTIYF
once,TRBJ2-1,-,TRBV2,TGTGCCACCTCCCTCGGGGACGGAAAGTTCTTC,CATSLGDGKFF
few,TRBJ2-2,-,TRBV18,TGTGCCAGCTCACATCCTTTCGGGGAGCTGTTTTTT,CASSHPFGELFF
-,TRBJ1-5,-,TRBV18,TGTGCCAGCTCACCATCCAGTCAAGATCAGCCCCAGCATTTT,CASSPSSQDQPQHF
-,TRBJ2-3,TRBD1,TRBV5-1,TGCGCCAGCAGCGGGGGGACAGGGCAGGCAGATACGCAGTATTTT,CASSGGTGQADTQYF
-,TRBJ1-1,-,TRBV3-1/TRBV3-2,TGTGCCAGCAGCCCCGTTCTGACGGTGAACACTGAAGCTTTCTTT,CASSPVLTVNTEAFF
-,TRBJ1-1,-,TRBV27,TGTGCCAGCACTATCAGGGGAGGGAGCACTGAAGCTTTCTTT,CASTIRGGSTEAFF
-,TRBJ2-2,-,TRBV11-3,TGTGCCAGCAGCTTAGGACGGATCACCGGGGAGCTGTTTTTT,CASSLGRITGELFF
-,TRBJ2-5,-,TRBV5-1,TGCGCCAGCAGCTTGGTTCTGGGGGAAGAGACCCAGTACTTC,CASSLVLGEETQYF
-,TRBJ1-4,TRBD1,TRBV4-1,TGCGCCAGCAGCCCGACAGGGAGGAATGAAAAACTGTTTTTT,CASSPTGRNEKLFF
once,TRBJ2-3,-,TRBV24-1,TGTGCCTCCCAGGGGCAGGGTTCAGATACGCAGTATTTT,CASQGQGSDTQYF
-,TRBJ2-5,TRBD2,TRBV24-1,TGTGCCACCAGTGATTTGCATCGGCGGGGGGGACAAGAGACCCAGTACTTC,CATSDLHRRGGQETQYF
-,TRBJ1-3,-,TRBV9,TGTGCCAGCAGCGCCTCCGGTGGGGTTCGCTCTGGAAACACCATATATTTT,CASSASGGVRSGNTIYF
-,TRBJ1-4,-,TRBV9,TGTGCCAGCAGCACCCCAGGGAGTACTGAAAAACTGTTTTTT,CASSTPGSTEKLFF
-,TRBJ2-4,TRBD2,TRBV10-3,TGTGCCACGCGACACGGAATAGCGGGGGCAAACATTCAGTACTTC,CATRHGIAGANIQYF
-,TRBJ1-5,TRBD1,TRBV28,TGTGCCAGCATACCGTATGGGACAGGGGGCAATCAGCCCCAGCATTTT,CASIPYGTGGNQPQHF
-,TRBJ2-6,-,TRBV6-5,TGTGCCAGCAGTCCGACAGTCTCTGGGGCCAACGTCCTGACTTTC,CASSPTVSGANVLTF
-,TRBJ1-1,-,TRBV19,TGTGCCAGTACCGGACCAAAACTTCGGGCTTTCTTT,CASTGPKLRAFF
-,TRBJ2-5,-,TRBV5-1,TGCGCCAGCAGTTCCTCCCCAGGGCAAGAGACCCAGTACTTC,CASSSSPGQETQYF
once,TRBJ2-2,-,TRBV7-2,TGTGCCAGCAGCTCCGATGGACAGCCGACCGGGGAGCTGTTTTTT,CASSSDGQPTGELFF
-,TRBJ2-3,-,TRBV9,TGTGCCAGCAACTTAGACCCCGCAGATACGCAGTATTTT,CASNLDPADTQYF
-,TRBJ1-2,TRBD1,TRBV20-1,TGCAGTGCTAGTTTGGGACAGGGCTATGGCTACACCTTC,CSASLGQGYGYTF
-,TRBJ2-5,-,TRBV7-3,TGTGCCAGCAGCACCCGACGGGGGGAGACCCAGTACTTC,CASSTRRGETQYF
-,TRBJ1-2,TRBD1,TRBV30,TGTGCCGGCGCTATTCGGGACAGGGGTTACGGCTACACCTTC,CAGAIRDRGYGYTF
-,TRBJ1-2,TRBD1,TRBV2,TGTGCCAGCAGAACAGGGGGAAACTATGGCTACACCTTC,CASRTGGNYGYTF
-,TRBJ1-2,TRBD1,TRBV7-3,TGTGCCAGCAGCTTATGGGGCGCCTCAGGACAGGGGGCAGATGGCTACACCTTC,CASSLWGASGQGADGYTF
-,TRBJ1-1,-,TRBV4-3,TGCGCCAGCAGCAAAGGGACGAACACTGAAGCTTTCTTT,CASSKGTNTEAFF